This T cell receptor beta chain emerged from a study of T cell responses to AZD1222 COVID-19 vaccine. The repertoire was sequenced with immunoSEQ multiplex PCR; TCRdb's copy has only in-frame clones and lacks some. Altogether tens of thousands of clones are present, under 90% being singletons, with the ten largest covering about 3%. Study results and caveats: White British donors predominated, females outnumbered males, and clonal diversity was possibly underestimated.

Germline CDR1 LGHNA, CDR2 YSLEER. V gave up 5 bases and J gave up 6 bases; unmatched junction bases: 4. The CDR3 spans 12 residues. Remarks on this clone: The antigen remains unidentified.

The sequencing used peripheral blood, collected on day 0 of MenACWY control vaccination. The J gene is TRBJ2-7, the V gene TRBV4-3, with TRBD1 matching over 7 bases. The TCR originated in an adult in good health. The CDR3 DNA reads as TGCGCCAGCAGCGCACAGGGGACCGAGCAGTACTTC. This encodes CASSAQGTEQYF.